The 30 T cell receptor beta chains below were found in one sample sequenced in a study of blood T cells in healthy people across ages. The second PCR ran roughly 6 to 12 cycles with a sample-barcoded 5' primer and J-beta primers. TCRdb reprocessed the 5' RACE reads with MiXCR, giving one entry per CDR3 protein. The sample records 450,000 to 650,000 distinct CDR3 sequences, 24% being singletons. In addition, the sample was reused for a study of T cells of mothers and their children.

The sequenced sample consisted of blood. The receptors originated from a boy under 18 in good health.

This clonotype showed up just a few times. The chain uses TRBV6-6 and TRBJ1-4; D is possibly TRBD1 (5 bases). The CDR3 consists of 15 residues. The V gene lost 3 bases and the J gene lost 6 bases, with 14 bases spanning the gap. CDR1 and CDR2 from the germline V gene are MNHNY and SVGAGI (reference sequence). This chain's CDR3 is CASSYEGSIDEKLFF. The DNA of the CDR3 is TGTGCCAGCAGTTATGAGGGGTCAATTGATGAAAAACTGTTTTTT.

This clonotype has at least ten counts. V usage is TRBV6-2 or TRBV6-3 and J usage is TRBJ1-5, with 10 bases aligning to TRBD1. The junction had 5 bases not matched to a gene; V was cut back by 6 bases and J by 6 bases. Per the germline V gene, CDR1 is MNHEY and CDR2 is SVGEGT. CDR3 length: 14 amino acids. The CDR3 region is CASRNGQGGQPQHF. DNA for the CDR3: TGTGCCAGCAGGAACGGACAGGGGGGTCAGCCCCAGCATTTT.

This clonotype was found a few times. This chain uses TRBV20-1 with TRBJ2-7, with a tentative D call TRBD2 (6 bases). Deletions cut 4 bases from V and 0 bases from J, with 16 bases between. The CDR3 contains 15 residues. Germline V CDR1 and CDR2: DFQATT, SNEGSKA (reference sequence). Written as DNA, the CDR3 is TGCAGTGCTAAACCCGTTTCTAGCGCCTCCTACGAGCAGTACTTC. Translated, it gives CSAKPVSSASYEQYF.

This rearrangement joins TRBV6-2 or TRBV6-3 to TRBJ1-1, with D unclear. The germline gives CDR1 MNHEY, CDR2 SVGEGT. The length of the CDR3 is 14 residues. V was shortened by 2 bases and J by 1 base, with 8 bases between the two germline ends. Here the CDR3 reads CASSYGLWNTEAFF. In DNA, the CDR3 is TGTGCCAGCAGTTACGGCTTGTGGAACACTGAAGCTTTCTTT.

The gene calls are TRBV7-2 and TRBJ2-1, with D tentatively TRBD2 (5 bases). The V end was cut by 5 bases, the J end by 7 bases, with 12 bases between. The CDR3 runs 13 residues. Germline V gene data show CDR1 as SGHTA and CDR2 as FQGNSA. The chain's CDR3 is CASSPKGGNEQFF. CDR3 nucleotide sequence: TGTGCCAGCAGCCCGAAGGGCGGGAATGAGCAGTTCTTC.

The chain employs TRBV5-8 and TRBJ2-7; 8 bases are a match to TRBD2. Germline CDR1 is SGHTS and CDR2 is YDEGEE. The CDR3 contains 16 residues. V shed 3 bases and J 5 bases; nucleotides not matched to a gene: 13. Written as DNA, the CDR3 is TGTGCCAGCAGCTGGGGGAGGATAGCGGGAATCGACGAGCAGTACTTC. This codes for CASSWGRIAGIDEQYF. Looking up the rest from reference TRBV5-8 and TRBJ2-7 gives the full variable domain: EAGVTQSPTHLIKTRGQQATLRCSPISGHTSVYWYQQALGLGLQFLLWYDEGEERNRGNFPPRFSGRQFPNYSSELNVNALELEDSALYLCASSWGRIAGIDEQYFGPGTRLTVT.

This clonotype was seen more than once but under ten times. The rearrangement uses TRBV11-2 and TRBJ2-6, with 8 bases fitting TRBD2. V gave up 0 bases and J gave up 0 bases; unmatched junction bases: 10. The CDR3 spans 20 residues. In germline, CDR1 is SGHAT, CDR2 FQNNGV. The DNA of the CDR3 is TGTGCCAGCAGCTTAGATTGGCGGGGGGTCCGCAGCTCTGGGGCCAACGTCCTGACTTTC. Protein: CASSLDWRGVRSSGANVLTF.

This clonotype appeared a few times. In DNA form, the CDR3 reads TGCGCCAGCAGCTTGGACACAGGTGAGGGCGAGCAGTACTTC. This encodes CASSLDTGEGEQYF. The rearrangement uses TRBV5-1 and TRBJ2-7; D is possibly TRBD1 or TRBD2 (5 bases each). CDR1 is SGHRS, CDR2 YFSETQ, per germline. This CDR3 has 14 residues. V lost 0 bases and J 6 bases, leaving 13 bases between the germline ends.

V gene TRBV12-3 or TRBV12-4 combines with J gene TRBJ2-7; weak D call: TRBD1 (5 bases). Trimming took off 6 bases at V and 4 bases at J, with 10 bases between the two ends. The CDR3 runs to 12 residues. This CDR3 is CASRGQGYEQYF. The CDR3 DNA reads TGTGCCAGCAGGGGGCAGGGATACGAGCAGTACTTC.

V and J are TRBV7-3 and TRBJ2-5; 8 nucleotides agree with TRBD2. The CDR3 is 16 residues long. In germline, CDR1 is SGHTA, CDR2 FQGTGA. V was clipped by 5 bases and J by 2 bases; unmatched bases: 10. CDR3 bases: TGTGCCAGCAGCCCGGTGGGGACTAGTCCGCAAGAGACCCAGTACTTC. Translated: CASSPVGTSPQETQYF.

V usage is TRBV3-1 and J usage is TRBJ2-5; D gene unclear. Per the germline V gene, CDR1 is LGHDT and CDR2 is YNNKEL (reference sequence). The length of the CDR3 is 11 residues. The V and J ends lost 1 base and 10 bases respectively, with 7 bases between them. This CDR3 reads CASSQVLDQYF. DNA for the CDR3: TGTGCCAGCAGCCAAGTCCTGGACCAGTACTTC.

The V call is TRBV4-1, the J call TRBJ2-5, with 9 positions matching TRBD2. Germline V gene data show CDR1 as MGHRA and CDR2 as YSYEKL. After removal of 0 bases from V and 5 bases from J, the junction contained 7 bases not matched to a gene. This CDR3 region has 16 residues. Here the CDR3 reads CASSQDGGGAGETQYF. DNA for the CDR3: TGCGCCAGCAGCCAAGATGGCGGGGGGGCCGGTGAGACCCAGTACTTC.

This clonotype was seen only a few times. J is TRBJ1-2 and V is TRBV9; D is unclear. There are 14 residues in the CDR3. V was trimmed by 0 bases and J by 3 bases, leaving 9 bases between them. Germline V CDR1 and CDR2: SGDLS, YYNGEE. The CDR3 DNA follows: TGTGCCAGCAGCGTAGGGGGATCGCACTATGGCTACACCTTC. Its translation is CASSVGGSHYGYTF.

The V gene is TRBV5-4, the J gene TRBJ2-7; TRBD2 matches at 7 bases. Germline values: CDR1 SGHNT, CDR2 YYREEE (reference sequence). The CDR3 loop spans 15 amino acids. V shed 3 bases, J shed 6 bases, and the junction held 12 bases outside the gene matches. The CDR3 is CASSSPRLAVGEQYF. The DNA of the CDR3 is TGTGCCAGCAGCTCCCCGAGGCTAGCGGTCGGCGAGCAGTACTTC.

In this sample, this clonotype turned up a few times. This chain links TRBV2 with TRBJ2-5; 10 bases agree with TRBD2. Germline V lookup: CDR1 SNHLY, CDR2 FYNNEI. The CDR3 spans 16 residues. V lost 0 bases and J lost 1; bases outside the gene matches: 2. The CDR3 DNA is TGTGCCAGCAGTGAAGCCCGGACTAGCGGCCAAGAGACCCAGTACTTC. Translating it yields CASSEARTSGQETQYF.

V usage is TRBV28 and J usage is TRBJ1-2, with 8 bases fitting TRBD1. The CDR3 totals 13 residues. Germline loops: CDR1 MDHEN, CDR2 SYDVKM. With V trimmed by 5 bases and J by 8 bases, 7 bases remained unmatched. The CDR3 bases are TGTGCCAGCAGTAGGGGACAGGAAAGAGGCTACACCTTC. Its translation is CASSRGQERGYTF.

This clonotype was picked up a small number of times. This chain joins TRBV4-3 and TRBJ2-3, with D perhaps matching TRBD2 (6 bases). With 5 bases removed from V and 7 bases from J, the gap between germline ends came to 22 bases. CDR1 and CDR2 from the germline V gene are LGHNA and YSLEER. The CDR3 has 16 residues. The CDR3 bases are TGCGCCAGCAGCACCACTTGGCGGGACTTGGGGAATACGCAGTATTTT. It is translated as CASSTTWRDLGNTQYF.

CDR3: CASSQEGRETQYF. The CDR3, as DNA: TGTGCCAGCAGCCAAGAGGGACGAGAGACCCAGTACTTC. The chain employs TRBV3-1 and TRBJ2-5, with D perhaps matching TRBD1 or TRBD2 (5 bases each). Looked up from germline, CDR1 is LGHDT and CDR2 is YNNKEL (reference sequence). V gave up 0 bases and J gave up 4 bases, with 6 bases separating them. The CDR3 sequence is 13 residues long.

This clonotype was seen a few times. The V and J genes are TRBV6-5 and TRBJ2-3; D uncertain. The germline V gene encodes CDR1 MNHEY and CDR2 SVGAGI. The CDR3 is 14 amino acids. The germline V and J ends were trimmed by 0 bases and 13 bases, with 17 bases remaining between them. CDR3 sequence: CASSYSLERPPKYF. The CDR3 coding sequence is TGTGCCAGCAGTTACTCTTTGGAGCGCCCGCCTAAGTATTTT.

V is TRBV12-3 or TRBV12-4 and J is TRBJ1-6, with TRBD1 as a possible D gene (5 bases). CDR3 length equals 16 residues. V lost 4 bases and J 10 bases, leaving 20 bases between the germline ends. CDR3 DNA sequence: TGTGCCAGCAGTTCTCGGGGCGGGGAAGGCGCCTCACCCCTCCACTTT. This encodes CASSSRGGEGASPLHF.

DNA for the CDR3: TGTGCCAGCAGCTGGATATCTGAGACCCAGTACTTC. This codes for CASSWISETQYF. V gene TRBV7-9 combines with J gene TRBJ2-5, with D unclear. V lost 4 bases to trimming and J lost 5 bases, with 8 bases between them. The length of the CDR3 is 12 residues. Looked up from germline, CDR1 is SEHNR and CDR2 is FQNEAQ (reference sequence).

CDR3 DNA sequence: TGCGCCAGCAGCTTTCGTGGCCAGGGTGGGTCGGGGACCCAGTACTTC. Amino acids: CASSFRGQGGSGTQYF. The chain joins TRBV5-1 to TRBJ2-5, with D possibly matching TRBD1 (5 bases). From germline, CDR1 is SGHRS and CDR2 YFSETQ. Trimming left V 2 bases short and J 7 bases short, with 21 bases between. The CDR3 runs 16 residues.

This sequence joins TRBV29-1 and TRBJ2-5, with D unresolved. Gene TRBJ2-7 matches the end of the DNA better, so the J call may be wrong. The CDR3 has 11 residues. Per germline, CDR1 SQVTM and CDR2 ANQGSEA. CDR3: CSVPSGYEQYF. The CDR3 DNA follows: TGCAGCGTCCCCTCGGGCTACGAGCAGTACTTC.

The chain combines TRBV29-1 with TRBJ1-1; tentatively, D is TRBD1 (6 bases). Germline CDR1 and CDR2: SQVTM and ANQGSEA. V lost 8 bases and J lost 7, with 17 bases in between. The CDR3 has 12 amino acids. This CDR3 is CSHDGRTDEAFF. Here the CDR3 DNA reads TGCAGCCATGATGGACGGACAGATGAAGCTTTCTTT.

In this sample, this clonotype turned up a few times. This chain connects TRBV29-1 to TRBJ1-1; no clear D. The CDR3 covers 15 residues. The germline V and J ends were trimmed by 4 bases and 0 bases, with 15 bases remaining between them. The germline V gene has CDR1 SQVTM and CDR2 ANQGSEA. The CDR3 coding sequence is TGCAGCGTTGTTTTCGGCAGGTATTTGAACACTGAAGCTTTCTTT. This encodes CSVVFGRYLNTEAFF.

The chain is built from TRBV10-3 and TRBJ1-3, with D uncertain. In germline, CDR1 is ENHRY, CDR2 SYGVKD. V was pared by 5 bases and J by 4 bases, with 6 bases between. The CDR3 length is 12 residues. The CDR3 sequence: CAISSQGNTIYF. The CDR3 bases are TGTGCCATCAGTTCACAGGGAAACACCATATATTTT.

This clonotype is a singleton in its sample. The V and J genes are TRBV5-1 and TRBJ2-7; 7 bases fit TRBD2. Unmatched junction bases numbered 17, after V lost 5 bases and J lost 6 bases. This CDR3 is 16 amino acids long. CDR1 and CDR2 from the germline V gene are SGHRS and YFSETQ. Here the CDR3 reads CASRYETGGPGFEQYF. The CDR3 DNA sequence: TGCGCCAGCAGATACGAGACGGGGGGTCCTGGCTTCGAGCAGTACTTC. The full variable domain, its missing parts supplied by reference TRBV5-1 and TRBJ2-7, is KAGVTQTPRYLIKTRGQQVTLSCSPISGHRSVSWYQQTPGQGLQFLFEYFSETQRNKGNFPGRFSGRQFSNSRSEMNVSTLELGDSALYLCASRYETGGPGFEQYFGPGTRLTVT.

This clonotype was counted a few times. This chain links TRBV6-2 or TRBV6-3 with TRBJ2-1, with D perhaps TRBD2 (5 bases). Trimming took 5 bases from V and 2 from J, leaving 13 bases between them. In germline, CDR1 is MNHEY, CDR2 SVGEGT. The CDR3 sequence is 15 residues long. The CDR3 sequence is CASSLLGSAYNEQFF. The CDR3 DNA reads TGTGCCAGCAGTCTTTTGGGGAGCGCCTACAATGAGCAGTTCTTC.

The chain couples TRBV19 to TRBJ1-1; D might be TRBD1 (5 bases). Trimming pared 4 bases from V and 3 bases from J, leaving 6 bases between. The CDR3 has 12 residues. Germline V CDR1 and CDR2: LNHDA, SQIVND (reference sequence). The CDR3 region is CASSKGHTEAFF. The CDR3 DNA follows: TGTGCCAGTAGTAAGGGGCACACTGAAGCTTTCTTT.

In its sample, this clonotype was seen a few times. This chain connects TRBV10-3 to TRBJ2-1; 12 bases are a match to TRBD1. The DNA end is a closer match to TRBJ2-7, so the J assignment may be wrong. Looked up from germline, CDR1 is ENHRY and CDR2 is SYGVKD. The CDR3 has 14 residues. CDR3 loop: CAINPGQGAYEQYF. CDR3 nucleotides: TGTGCCATCAACCCGGGACAGGGGGCTTACGAGCAGTACTTC.